Sequencing of this T cell receptor beta chain was carried out in a study of shared clonotypes between healthy human individuals. CDR1 is WSHSY, CDR2 SAAADI, per germline. Trimming removed 4 bases from V and 4 bases from J; junction bases left unmatched: 1. The CDR3 contains 13 residues. Study-wide points: Researchers found naive subsets generally carried larger estimated richness than memory subsets.

CD45RO-negative, CCR7-positively selected cells formed the naive CD8 fraction, excluding terminally differentiated effector memory CD45RA+ cells. The donors were adults (healthy and HIV-negative) with no recent acute infections or vaccinations. Every contributor of samples was a Caucasian grown-up residing in Nashville, Tennessee. This clone was observed a few times. Its specificity is not known. TCRdb's copy holds only in-frame clones and misses some; the assay was immunoSEQ multiplex PCR. Of 650,000 to 800,000 clones in the sample, 90% to 95% are singletons; the top ten hold approximately 24%. The TCR sequence derives from a man under 40 in good health. The material sequenced was naive CD8+ T cells sorted from blood. This chain joins TRBV10-2 and TRBJ2-7, with TRBD2 identical over 10 bases. CDR3 nucleotides: TGCGCCAGCAGTGGACTAGCGGGTTACGAGCAGTACTTC. This sequence encodes CASSGLAGYEQYF.